Reported below is one T cell receptor beta chain. This entry is derived from a study of blood T cell repertoires in COVID-19. Background on the study: Acute and convalescent COVID-19 samples came from the United States, Italy and Spain. From T cells, B-cell-depleted T cells, or PBMCs came the material, which was cDNA or gDNA.

Source study methods: Estimation of nucleated cell counts was performed using reference gene primer amplification. Sequencing was performed with immunoSEQ multiplex PCR; in TCRdb, only in-frame clones are kept and a portion is missing. The V and J calls and clone size are taken from that table; D and trimming were inferred from the DNA. The data hold about 68,000 clones, with roughly 91% observed a single time. Seattle researchers signed up patients amid active infection and tracked them longitudinally. The CDR3 is 13 amino acids. The J segment lost 0 bases and the V segment lost 8 bases, leaving 3 bases of the junction unmatched.

The chain recombines TRBV12-3 or TRBV12-4 with TRBJ1-2; 7 bases map to TRBD1. This sequence was found in a man aged 40-55 years with COVID-19, enrolled during active disease. The sample taken for sequencing was peripheral blood. In DNA form, the CDR3 reads TGTGCCAGCCGGGACAGAGCTAACTATGGCTACACCTTC. Its protein product is CASRDRANYGYTF.